The TCR beta chain described here comes from a study of CD8+CD57+ T cells in acquired aplastic anemia. Study-wide background: Roughly 3 ug was the average amount of DNA from sorted CD4+ and CD8+ cells.

V was shortened by 3 bases and J by 0 bases, with 6 bases between the two germline ends. From germline, CDR1 is LGHDT and CDR2 YNNKEL (reference sequence). The CDR3 extends over 15 amino acids. General observations from the study: The same twenty-nine CD8+ CDR3 sequences occurred in patients and in controls.

Patients chosen for sequencing had shown CD8+CD57+ cell expansion by flow cytometry. Severe acquired aplastic anemia was present in every patient. Patients had undergone no therapy by the time their blood was sampled. Worth noting for this clonotype: The antigen remains unidentified.

Researchers used genomic DNA as the template to profile TCR beta VDJ and CDR3. TCRdb re-derived calls from the reads in MiXCR, one entry per CDR3 protein. The data hold about 470,000 distinct CDR3 sequences, with less than 35% observed a single time. This sequence originates from a human donor with aplastic anemia. The chain links TRBV3-1 to TRBJ2-6; D remains ambiguous. The specimen sequenced was sorted CD4+, CD8+, or CD8+CD57+ T cells (not recorded which) from PBMCs. The DNA for the CDR3 is TGTGCCAGCAGCCAGGGGAACTCTGGGGCCAACGTCCTGACTTTC. It translates to CASSQGNSGANVLTF. The full variable domain, its missing parts supplied by reference TRBV3-1 and TRBJ2-6, is DTAVSQTPKYLVTQMGNDKSIKCEQNLGHDTMYWYKQDSKKFLKIMFSYNNKELIINETVPNRFSPKSPDKAHLNLHINSLELGDSAVYFCASSQGNSGANVLTFGAGSRLTVL.